The 17 T cell receptor beta chains given below trace back to one sample, sequenced in a study of blood T cell repertoires in COVID-19. Using immunoSEQ multiplex PCR, the repertoire was profiled, and TCRdb retains in-frame clones only, with some absent. The sample shows some 190,000 clones, approximately 86% of them seen only once. Sequencing was done on a sample of peripheral blood. The origin of the receptors is a woman older than 75 with active or convalescent COVID-19.

This chain uses TRBV11-2 with TRBJ2-3, with TRBD2 identical over 10 bases. The CDR3 loop spans 17 amino acids. Per germline, CDR1 SGHAT and CDR2 FQNNGV. The V and J ends lost 5 bases and 3 bases, in that order; junction bases with no gene match: 11. CDR3 loop: CASSRFPSGSGTDTQYF. Written as DNA, the CDR3 is TGTGCCAGCAGCCGGTTTCCTAGCGGGAGTGGTACAGATACGCAGTATTTT.

This sequence joins TRBV19 and TRBJ2-2; 7 nucleotides agree with TRBD1. After removal of 7 bases from V and 6 bases from J, the junction contained 14 bases not matched to a gene. Germline values: CDR1 LNHDA, CDR2 SQIVND (reference sequence). The CDR3 consists of 16 residues. CDR3 residues: CASNPLGQGDSGELFF. CDR3 nucleotides: TGTGCCAGTAATCCTTTGGGGCAGGGGGATTCCGGGGAGCTGTTTTTT.

The J gene is TRBJ2-1, the V gene TRBV9; 9 nucleotides match TRBD2. CDR1 and CDR2 (germline): SGDLS, YYNGEE. The CDR3 totals 16 residues. Unmatched junction bases numbered 13, after V lost 4 bases and J lost 8 bases. In DNA form, the CDR3 reads TGTGCCAGCAGCCCCGGGCTAGCGGGATTGGGCCATGAGCAGTTCTTC. It encodes CASSPGLAGLGHEQFF.

The J gene is TRBJ2-1, the V gene TRBV4-1, with D uncertain. Germline CDR1 MGHRA, CDR2 YSYEKL. Trimming cost V 4 bases and J 0 bases, with 16 bases left between them. There are 17 residues in the CDR3. The CDR3 sequence is CASSLSLRRSSYNEQFF. The CDR3, as DNA: TGCGCCAGCAGCCTCTCCCTGCGGCGGAGCTCCTACAATGAGCAGTTCTTC.

The chain combines TRBV7-8 with TRBJ1-2; D may be TRBD1 (6 bases). CDR1 is SGHVS, CDR2 FQNEAQ, per germline. This CDR3 spans 13 amino acids. V lost 1 base to trimming and J lost 8 bases, with 11 bases between them. CDR3 in DNA: TGTGCCAGCAGCTTAGTAGGGACATTAGGCTACACCTTC. This gives the protein CASSLVGTLGYTF. The variable domain in full, with the rest retrieved from reference TRBV7-8 and TRBJ1-2, is GAGVSQSPRYKVAKRGQDVALRCDPISGHVSLFWYQQALGQGPEFLTYFQNEAQLDKSGLPSDRFFAERPEGSVSTLKIQRTQQEDSAVYLCASSLVGTLGYTFGSGTRLTVV.

The chain recombines TRBV27 with TRBJ1-4; TRBD1 agrees at 11 bases. The germline V gene encodes CDR1 MNHEY and CDR2 SMNVEV (reference sequence). Germline trimming cut 6 bases from V and 6 bases from J; bases unmatched to any gene: 3. This CDR3 comprises 14 residues. CDR3 DNA sequence: TGTGCCAGCAGCTGGACAGGGGGCGATGAAAAACTGTTTTTT. Translating gives CASSWTGGDEKLFF.

This clone appeared a few times. The gene calls are TRBV6-6 and TRBJ2-7, with 12 bases aligning to TRBD2. The CDR3 totals 14 residues. From germline, CDR1 is MNHNY and CDR2 SVGAGI (reference sequence). V shed 6 bases and J 4 bases; nucleotides not matched to a gene: 4. The DNA for the CDR3 is TGTGCCAGCAGAAGTACTAGCGGGAGGTACGAGCAGTACTTC. It is translated as CASRSTSGRYEQYF.

The chain employs TRBV28 and TRBJ1-6, with D uncertain. The germline V and J ends were trimmed by 5 bases and 13 bases, with 12 bases remaining between them. The germline gives CDR1 MDHEN, CDR2 SYDVKM. CDR3 length: 12 amino acids. CDR3 DNA sequence: TGTGCCAGCAGTCTGCCATTCCGGCCCCTCCACTTT. Its protein is CASSLPFRPLHF.

The chain joins TRBV9 to TRBJ2-3; no definite D call. Trimming removed 0 bases from V and 4 bases from J, with 9 bases in between. Germline loops: CDR1 SGDLS, CDR2 YYNGEE. This CDR3 spans 14 amino acids. This CDR3 is CASSVGPRADTQYF. For the CDR3, the DNA is TGTGCCAGCAGCGTAGGGCCCCGGGCAGATACGCAGTATTTT.

This clone was observed a handful of times. The rearrangement uses TRBV19 and TRBJ1-5; 7 bases match TRBD1. In germline, CDR1 is LNHDA, CDR2 SQIVND (reference sequence). The ends lost 8 bases at V and 7 bases at J; junction bases unmatched: 8. The CDR3 runs to 13 residues. In DNA form, the CDR3 reads TGTGCCAGTGCTAGGGGGCTGGGGCAGCCCCAGCATTTT. Protein: CASARGLGQPQHF. Variable domain in full (rest from reference TRBV19 and TRBJ1-5): DGGITQSPKYLFRKEGQNVTLSCEQNLNHDAMYWYRQDPGQGLRLIYYSQIVNDFQKGDIAEGYSVSREKKESFPLTVTSAQKNPTAFYLCASARGLGQPQHFGDGTRLSIL.

The rearrangement joins TRBV6-2 or TRBV6-3 to TRBJ2-2, with 16 bases that match TRBD2. Germline CDR1 and CDR2: MNHEY and SVGEGT. J lost 4 bases, V lost 0 bases, and 8 bases had no gene match. The CDR3 has 20 amino acids. The CDR3: CASSYSGTSGRADVTGELFF. For the CDR3, the DNA is TGTGCCAGCAGTTACTCAGGGACTAGCGGGAGGGCCGACGTCACCGGGGAGCTGTTTTTT.

CDR3 DNA: TGTGCCAGCAGTAGGACTAGCGGGAGGGCCCTCGGAGAGACCCAGTACTTC. Encoded protein: CASSRTSGRALGETQYF. This chain uses TRBV28 with TRBJ2-5; TRBD2 agrees at 15 bases. V gave up 5 bases and J gave up 4 bases; unmatched junction bases: 8. Germline CDR1 MDHEN, CDR2 SYDVKM. CDR3 length: 17 residues.

This clone was picked up one time. Other DNA sequences in this specimen translate into the identical CDR3. The rearrangement uses TRBV2 and TRBJ1-2, with 7 positions matching TRBD1. After removal of 3 bases from V and 2 bases from J, the junction contained 0 bases not matched to a gene. The CDR3 has 13 amino acids. CDR1 SNHLY and CDR2 FYNNEI come from the germline V gene. The CDR3 nucleotides are TGTGCCAGCAGTGAGGGACAGAACTATGGCTACACCTTC. This encodes CASSEGQNYGYTF. The full variable domain, rest sourced from reference TRBV2 and TRBJ1-2, is EPEVTQTPSHQVTQMGQEVILRCVPISNHLYFYWYRQILGQKVEFLVSFYNNEISEKSEIFDDQFSVERPDGSNFTLKIRSTKLEDSAMYFCASSEGQNYGYTFGSGTRLTVV.

The chain carries TRBV2 and TRBJ1-3, with TRBD1 matching over 8 bases. Germline V gene sequence: CDR1 SNHLY, CDR2 FYNNEI. CDR3 length equals 14 residues. J gave up 2 bases and V 5 bases, and 2 bases lay outside the gene matches. The CDR3 bases are TGTGCCAGCAGTTTGGACAGGGCTGGAAACACCATATATTTT. This gives the protein CASSLDRAGNTIYF.

J is TRBJ2-3 and V is TRBV5-1; D is perhaps TRBD2 (5 bases). CDR1 and CDR2 (germline): SGHRS, YFSETQ. The germline V and J ends were trimmed by 0 bases and 1 base, with 6 bases remaining between them. The CDR3 sequence is 14 residues long. The CDR3 DNA is TGCGCCAGCAGCTTGGGACTACGCACAGATACGCAGTATTTT. As protein: CASSLGLRTDTQYF. The whole variable domain, filled in from reference TRBV5-1 and TRBJ2-3, reads KAGVTQTPRYLIKTRGQQVTLSCSPISGHRSVSWYQQTPGQGLQFLFEYFSETQRNKGNFPGRFSGRQFSNSRSEMNVSTLELGDSALYLCASSLGLRTDTQYFGPGTRLTVL.

The chain employs TRBV9 and TRBJ1-1, with D maybe TRBD1 (6 bases). The germline V gene has CDR1 SGDLS and CDR2 YYNGEE. V gave up 7 bases and J gave up 0 bases, with 10 bases separating them. The CDR3 totals 13 residues. The DNA for the CDR3 is TGTGCCAGCGCTACAGGGATGAACACTGAAGCTTTCTTT. This translates into CASATGMNTEAFF.

The rearrangement links TRBV6-1 to TRBJ1-6, with D hard to call. Germline V CDR1 and CDR2: MNHNS, SASEGT. V lost 1 base and J 0 bases, leaving 13 bases between the germline ends. The CDR3 is 18 amino acids. CDR3 coding DNA: TGTGCCAGCAGTGAAGATGCTTTTCGGGACTCCTATAATTCACCCCTCCACTTT. It translates to CASSEDAFRDSYNSPLHF.